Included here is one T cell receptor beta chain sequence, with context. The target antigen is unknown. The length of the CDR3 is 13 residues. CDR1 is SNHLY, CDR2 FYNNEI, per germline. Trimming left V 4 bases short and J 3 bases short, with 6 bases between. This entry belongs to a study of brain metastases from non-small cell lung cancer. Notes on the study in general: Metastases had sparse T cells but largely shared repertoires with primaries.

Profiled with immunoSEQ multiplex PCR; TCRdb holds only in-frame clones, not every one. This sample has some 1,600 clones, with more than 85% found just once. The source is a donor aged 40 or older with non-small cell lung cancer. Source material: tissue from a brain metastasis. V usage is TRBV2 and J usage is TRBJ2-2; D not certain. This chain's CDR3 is CASSGIYTGELFF. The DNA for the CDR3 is TGTGCCAGCAGTGGAATCTACACCGGGGAGCTGTTTTTT.